The 19 T cell receptor beta chains below come from one sample, sequenced in a study of regulatory T cells (dated by TCRdb to between 2018 and 2020). What the work shows at the level of the full study, not this receptor alone: Enrichment for hydrophobic residues at CDR3 positions 6 and 7 was found in conventional CD4+ T cells from CD3G-deficient patients, suggesting more self-reactive specificities.

The antigens for these receptors are not known. Receptors were amplified or captured by the immunoSEQ multiplex PCR assay. The multiplex PCR used 52 forward TRBV primers and 13 reverse TRBJ primers, with assay-based and computational corrections for amplification bias. TCRdb stores this immuneACCESS table with in-frame sequences only. Part of the clones is absent; in the studies checked, under half of the shortfall reflects unresolved V genes, and no reason is known for the rest. This sample gives about 35,000 clones in total; about nine tenths of them show up just once. The top ten clones comprise about 2.5% of the sample. Material: conventional CD4+ T cells sorted from blood. The receptors here all came from a person under 35 with CD3G deficiency.

As DNA, the CDR3 is TGTGCCAGTAGTAGAGCTAGCGCTCGACCTGGATACAATGAGCAGTTCTTC. Translation: CASSRASARPGYNEQFF. The J gene is TRBJ2-1, the V gene TRBV19, with a possible D match to TRBD2 (6 bases). Per germline, CDR1 LNHDA and CDR2 SQIVND (reference sequence). Trimming took off 4 bases at V and 4 bases at J, with 20 bases between the two ends. This CDR3 is built from 17 residues.

The chain couples TRBV28 to TRBJ1-4; D is unresolved. CDR1 is MDHEN and CDR2 is SYDVKM in the germline V gene. The CDR3 is 13 amino acids. The V and J ends lost 9 bases and 5 bases respectively, with 13 bases between them. CDR3 coding DNA: TGTGCCAGTAGTAAGGCTTGGAATGAAAAACTGTTTTTT. This translates into CASSKAWNEKLFF. The full variable domain, with the rest looked up from reference TRBV28 and TRBJ1-4, is DVKVTQSSRYLVKRTGEKVFLECVQDMDHENMFWYRQDPGLGLRLIYFSYDVKMKEKGDIPEGYSVSREKKERFSLILESASTNQTSMYLCASSKAWNEKLFFGSGTQLSVL.

This clone appeared a single time. The chain has TRBV6-6 and TRBJ2-6, with D tentatively TRBD1 (6 bases). This CDR3 is 15 amino acids long. V shed 2 bases and J shed 2 bases, with 7 bases lying between them. CDR1 is MNHNY, CDR2 SVGAGI, per germline (reference sequence). This chain's CDR3 is CASSYNRAGANVLTF. The CDR3 nucleotides are TGTGCCAGCAGTTACAACAGGGCTGGGGCCAACGTCCTGACTTTC.

The V call is TRBV5-1, the J call TRBJ2-7; D unclear. The CDR3 runs 13 residues. Trimming took 0 bases from V and 7 from J, leaving 11 bases between them. The V gene's germline CDR1 is SGHRS and CDR2 YFSETQ. The CDR3 here is CASSLGIAREQYF. The CDR3 coding sequence is TGCGCCAGCAGCTTGGGGATCGCGAGAGAGCAGTACTTC.

This chain joins TRBV18 and TRBJ1-2; TRBD1 aligns across 7 bases. The germline V gene encodes CDR1 KGHSH and CDR2 LQKENI. V gave up 2 bases and J gave up 0 bases; unmatched junction bases: 3. The CDR3 covers 15 residues. DNA of the CDR3: TGTGCCAGCTCACCAGACAGGGCCACTAACTATGGCTACACCTTC. Translating it yields CASSPDRATNYGYTF.

The chain employs TRBV10-3 and TRBJ2-7; TRBD1 agrees at 8 bases. This CDR3 is built from 11 residues. The ends lost 6 bases at V and 5 bases at J; junction bases unmatched: 0. Germline CDR1 and CDR2: ENHRY and SYGVKD. CDR3 amino acids: CAIRDRDEQYF. CDR3 DNA sequence: TGTGCCATCAGGGACAGGGACGAGCAGTACTTC.

The V and J genes are TRBV9 and TRBJ2-2, with 7 bases fitting TRBD2. V was clipped by 6 bases and J by 6 bases; unmatched bases: 11. Germline-derived CDR1 and CDR2 are SGDLS and YYNGEE. This CDR3 comprises 15 residues. The CDR3 DNA is TGTGCCAGCACCAGAGCAGGGACTACCCCCGGGGAGCTGTTTTTT. Translation: CASTRAGTTPGELFF.

The rearrangement uses TRBV6-1 and TRBJ2-5; TRBD1 aligns across 11 bases. From germline, CDR1 is MNHNS and CDR2 SASEGT. CDR3 size: 14 residues. The ends lost 3 bases at V and 13 bases at J; junction bases unmatched: 10. The CDR3 DNA reads TGTGCCAGCAGTGACAGTGGGAGGACAGGGGGCACGTACTTC. It translates to CASSDSGRTGGTYF.

V usage is TRBV6-6 and J usage is TRBJ1-5, with 9 positions matching TRBD1. Unmatched junction bases numbered 9, after V lost 10 bases and J lost 2 bases. The CDR3 totals 15 residues. From germline, CDR1 is MNHNY and CDR2 SVGAGI (reference sequence). The CDR3 sequence: CATSITGGGNQPQHF. Here the CDR3 DNA reads TGTGCCACCTCAATAACAGGGGGCGGCAATCAGCCCCAGCATTTT.

J is TRBJ1-2 and V is TRBV5-1, with D hard to call. The germline gives CDR1 SGHRS, CDR2 YFSETQ. The CDR3 contains 15 residues. The V gene lost 2 bases and the J gene lost 8 bases, with 19 bases spanning the gap. This CDR3 reads CASSFVGDPEEGYTF. The CDR3, as DNA: TGCGCCAGCAGCTTCGTAGGCGACCCCGAGGAGGGCTACACCTTC. Variable domain in full (rest from reference TRBV5-1 and TRBJ1-2): KAGVTQTPRYLIKTRGQQVTLSCSPISGHRSVSWYQQTPGQGLQFLFEYFSETQRNKGNFPGRFSGRQFSNSRSEMNVSTLELGDSALYLCASSFVGDPEEGYTFGSGTRLTVV.

This clone has more than one count but fewer than ten. This chain connects TRBV6-1 to TRBJ2-3; D possibly uses TRBD1 or TRBD2 (5 bases each). Trimming removed 3 bases at V and 0 bases at J, with 16 bases between. Germline values: CDR1 MNHNS, CDR2 SASEGT. There are 17 residues in the CDR3. CDR3 loop: CASSDWIGEGSTDTQYF. In DNA form, the CDR3 reads TGTGCCAGCAGTGATTGGATAGGAGAGGGGAGCACAGATACGCAGTATTTT.

The rearrangement joins TRBV20-1 to TRBJ1-2; no firm D call. CDR1 and CDR2 from the germline V gene are DFQATT and SNEGSKA (reference sequence). This CDR3 is built from 11 residues. V lost 3 bases and J lost 7, with 9 bases in between. In DNA, the CDR3 is TGCAGTGCTAGCGACGGTGCTGGCTACACCTTC. Its protein product is CSASDGAGYTF.

This clone appeared a single time. The chain recombines TRBV28 with TRBJ2-2; possible D gene TRBD1, 6 bases. Germline CDR1 is MDHEN and CDR2 is SYDVKM. V lost 6 bases to trimming and J lost 6 bases, with 23 bases between them. The CDR3 is 17 residues long. The CDR3 DNA is TGTGCCAGCAGGGGAAGCAGGGGAAGGTTGTTAGCCGGGGAGCTGTTTTTT. This encodes CASRGSRGRLLAGELFF.

The rearrangement links TRBV28 to TRBJ2-7; 7 nucleotides match TRBD1. The CDR3 is 15 residues long. The trim removed 8 bases at V and 0 bases at J, leaving 10 bases unmatched. Germline values: CDR1 MDHEN, CDR2 SYDVKM. CDR3 protein: CASGTPTGNSYEQYF. Here the CDR3 DNA reads TGTGCCAGCGGCACGCCGACAGGGAACTCCTACGAGCAGTACTTC.

The chain joins TRBV28 to TRBJ2-5; a possible D gene is TRBD2 (5 bases). Germline values: CDR1 MDHEN, CDR2 SYDVKM. This CDR3 has 15 amino acids. V was trimmed by 1 base and J by 5 bases, leaving 14 bases between them. CDR3 coding DNA: TGTGCCAGCAGTTTATTCGGCGCTAGCCTGGAGACCCAGTACTTC. This translates into CASSLFGASLETQYF.

This clone was picked up one time. The rearrangement links TRBV27 to TRBJ2-5; D is ambiguous. The CDR3 has 13 residues. Trimming took 0 bases from V and 0 from J, leaving 2 bases between them. CDR1 is MNHEY, CDR2 SMNVEV, per germline (reference sequence). Here the CDR3 reads CASSLSYQETQYF. The DNA for the CDR3 is TGTGCCAGCAGTTTATCGTACCAAGAGACCCAGTACTTC.

The V and J genes are TRBV28 and TRBJ2-3; D is undetermined. Trimming left V 6 bases short and J 7 bases short, with 11 bases between. Per germline, CDR1 MDHEN and CDR2 SYDVKM. This CDR3 comprises 12 residues. For the CDR3, the DNA is TGTGCCAGCAGCCGCGGTGGAAATACGCAGTATTTT. Amino acids: CASSRGGNTQYF.

The chain recombines TRBV27 with TRBJ1-2, with no clear D. CDR1 is MNHEY and CDR2 is SMNVEV in the germline V gene (reference sequence). The CDR3 covers 13 residues. Trimming removed 6 bases from V and 2 bases from J, with 10 bases in between. This CDR3 reads CASRPDGNYGYTF. The DNA of the CDR3 is TGTGCCAGCAGGCCGGACGGGAACTATGGCTACACCTTC.

The V call is TRBV10-3, the J call TRBJ2-7; TRBD2 matches at 7 bases. CDR1 and CDR2 from the germline V gene are ENHRY and SYGVKD. CDR3 length equals 14 residues. J lost 5 bases, V lost 4 bases, and 8 bases had no gene match. The CDR3 DNA reads as TGTGCCATCAGTGGGTCGGGGGGACGGCACGAGCAGTACTTC. The encoded protein is CAISGSGGRHEQYF.